The 10 T cell receptor beta chains reported below all come from one sample, sequenced in a study of T cells in Graves' hyperthyroidism and ophthalmopathy. TCR beta CDR3 regions were amplified from RNA. TCR CDR3 regions were first amplified by RT-PCR with HTBI primers. TCRdb re-derived calls from the multiplex PCR reads in MiXCR, one entry per CDR3 protein. The sample includes some 740,000 distinct CDR3 sequences, approximately 15% of them seen just once. The sample comprised blood. These receptors all come from a woman aged 18-35 years with Graves' hyperthyroidism.

The chain couples TRBV5-6 to TRBJ2-7, with 11 bases aligning to TRBD2. The germline CDR1 and CDR2 sequences are SGHDT and YYEEEE. There are 17 residues in the CDR3. The V and J ends lost 5 bases and 2 bases, in that order; junction bases with no gene match: 12. The CDR3 is CASSPRTSGYLTYEQYF. Here the CDR3 DNA reads TGTGCCAGCAGTCCTAGGACTAGCGGGTACCTTACCTACGAGCAGTACTTC.

The chain is built from TRBV19 and TRBJ1-5; possibly TRBD1 for D (5 bases). The CDR3 covers 12 residues. Germline assignment: CDR1 LNHDA and CDR2 SQIVND (reference sequence). Trimming removed 9 bases at V and 6 bases at J, with 12 bases between. The DNA for the CDR3 is TGTGCCAGACGGGGGGAAAGTCAGCCCCAGCATTTT. This translates into CARRGESQPQHF.

The V gene is TRBV7-9, the J gene TRBJ2-2, with TRBD1 matching over 10 bases. Germline V CDR1 and CDR2: SEHNR, FQNEAQ (reference sequence). V shed 5 bases and J 2 bases; nucleotides not matched to a gene: 5. This CDR3 contains 16 residues. In nucleotides, the CDR3 is TGTGCCAGCAGCAGGGACAGGGGACCCAACACCGGGGAGCTGTTTTTT. This gives the protein CASSRDRGPNTGELFF.

The chain joins TRBV6-2 or TRBV6-3 to TRBJ2-2; D may correspond to TRBD1 or TRBD2 (5 bases each). Germline CDR1 reads MNHEY; CDR2 reads SVGEGT. The V end was cut by 2 bases, the J end by 4 bases, with 14 bases between. The length of the CDR3 is 16 residues. CDR3 sequence (DNA): TGTGCCAGCAGTTACGGTTGGGGGATTGGCACCGGGGAGCTGTTTTTT. It translates to CASSYGWGIGTGELFF.

This clonotype was detected ten times or more. This chain uses TRBV7-2 with TRBJ2-1, with D perhaps assigned TRBD1 or TRBD2 (7 bases each). The V end was cut by 8 bases, the J end by 6 bases, with 11 bases between. This CDR3 contains 12 residues. Germline CDR1 reads SGHTA; CDR2 reads FQGNSA. CDR3 DNA: TGTGCCAGCCAGGGGGGGTTCAATGAGCAGTTCTTC. It yields the protein CASQGGFNEQFF.

This clonotype was observed many times. The chain employs TRBV27 and TRBJ1-5, with unresolved D. This CDR3 is 16 amino acids long. Germline CDR1 is MNHEY and CDR2 is SMNVEV (reference sequence). Trimming took off 3 bases at V and 1 base at J, with 13 bases between the two ends. This chain's CDR3 is CASSLTAGPSNQPQHF. CDR3 DNA sequence: TGTGCCAGCAGTTTGACCGCAGGACCGAGCAATCAGCCCCAGCATTTT.

This clonotype was seen repeatedly, ten times or more. The V and J genes are TRBV11-2 and TRBJ2-1; TRBD2 aligns across 9 bases. Looked up from germline, CDR1 is SGHAT and CDR2 is FQNNGV. V shed 5 bases, J shed 12 bases, and the junction held 14 bases outside the gene matches. The CDR3 extends over 15 amino acids. CDR3 amino acids: CASSLGRTSAMGQFF. Written as DNA, the CDR3 is TGTGCCAGCAGCCTGGGCCGGACTAGCGCTATGGGGCAGTTCTTC.

This clonotype was counted many times. The V and J genes are TRBV12-3 or TRBV12-4 and TRBJ2-7; 9 nucleotides match TRBD1. V trimming: 6 bases; J trimming: 5 bases; junction bases outside the gene matches: 11. The CDR3 length is 15 residues. CDR3 sequence (DNA): TGTGCCAGCAGACTTACCGGGACAGGGAGCAACGAGCAGTACTTC. Its translation: CASRLTGTGSNEQYF.

The genes are TRBV7-2 and TRBJ2-1, with TRBD2 matching over 7 bases. There are 15 residues in the CDR3. V gave up 1 base and J gave up 8 bases; unmatched junction bases: 8. Germline V gene data show CDR1 as SGHTA and CDR2 as FQGNSA. CDR3 protein: CASSLGGRAIDEQFF. The CDR3, as DNA: TGTGCCAGCAGCTTAGGAGGGAGGGCCATCGATGAGCAGTTCTTC.

The chain couples TRBV5-1 to TRBJ2-7; the D gene is possibly TRBD2 (6 bases). Looked up from germline, CDR1 is SGHRS and CDR2 is YFSETQ. This CDR3 is 16 amino acids long. Trimming cost V 4 bases and J 5 bases, with 22 bases left between them. CDR3 residues: CASSPGVWAGRDEQYF. The CDR3 DNA reads TGCGCCAGCAGCCCGGGGGTATGGGCGGGACGGGACGAGCAGTACTTC.